This is a list of T cell receptor beta chains from one sample in a study of cytomegalovirus exposure and HLA in healthy donors. Repertoires were generated with immunoSEQ multiplex PCR, while TCRdb's copy carries only in-frame clones and drops some. The data hold about 170,000 clones, with less than 85% observed a single time. The sequencing sample was made of PBMCs. Receptors were obtained from a male donor in good health and CMV-seronegative. Each CDR3 is given with its conserved first and last residue. The D gene is left open where the match is weak. Not all rows give a size; the values are once, few, many and, for expanded clones, a class.

D gene: NA
J gene: TRBJ1-2
V gene: TRBV19
clone size: NA
CDR3 DNA: TGTGCCAGTAGATCAGGGGATCTTGGCTACACCTTC
CDR3 protein: CASRSGDLGYTF

D gene: TRBD1
J gene: TRBJ1-3
V gene: TRBV10-3
clone size: NA
CDR3 DNA: TGTGCCACCCGGGACAGTCGAAACACCATATATTTT
CDR3 protein: CATRDSRNTIYF

D gene: NA
J gene: TRBJ1-3
V gene: TRBV9
clone size: NA
CDR3 DNA: TGTGCCAGCAGCGTACGGTCGTCTGGAAACACCATATATTTT
CDR3 protein: CASSVRSSGNTIYF

D gene: NA
J gene: TRBJ1-2
V gene: TRBV4-1
clone size: NA
CDR3 DNA: TGCGCCAGCAGCCAAGACCCGACAGCCTTGAACTATGGCTACACCTTC
CDR3 protein: CASSQDPTALNYGYTF

D gene: NA
J gene: TRBJ2-3
V gene: TRBV6-4
clone size: NA
CDR3 DNA: TGTGCCAGCAGTCCCGGACTTGATACAGATACGCAGTATTTT
CDR3 protein: CASSPGLDTDTQYF

D gene: NA
J gene: TRBJ2-5
V gene: TRBV28
clone size: NA
CDR3 DNA: TGTGCCAGCAGTTCTCCGGTCAGCGGTCAAGAGACCCAGTACTTC
CDR3 protein: CASSSPVSGQETQYF

D gene: TRBD2
J gene: TRBJ2-4
V gene: TRBV5-1
clone size: once
CDR3 DNA: TGCGCCAGCAGCTTGTCTCTTTCCCGCGGGAGAGTCATTCAGTACTTC
CDR3 protein: CASSLSLSRGRVIQYF

D gene: TRBD1
J gene: TRBJ2-7
V gene: TRBV19
clone size: NA
CDR3 DNA: TGTGCCAGTAGAACGGGACAGGGGAGCTCCTACGAGCAGTACTTC
CDR3 protein: CASRTGQGSSYEQYF

D gene: NA
J gene: TRBJ2-7
V gene: TRBV18
clone size: NA
CDR3 DNA: TGTGCCAGCTCACCCCCGCGGGCGGGGACCTCTTACGAGCAGTACTTC
CDR3 protein: CASSPPRAGTSYEQYF

D gene: TRBD2
J gene: TRBJ2-5
V gene: TRBV27
clone size: NA
CDR3 DNA: TGTGCCAGCCGTGGGACTAGCGGGAGAATAGGATACTTC
CDR3 protein: CASRGTSGRIGYF

D gene: NA
J gene: TRBJ1-1
V gene: TRBV5-6
clone size: NA
CDR3 DNA: TGTGCCAGCAGCTTGCCCCGCATGGGGCCGAACACTGAAGCTTTCTTT
CDR3 protein: CASSLPRMGPNTEAFF

D gene: TRBD2
J gene: TRBJ2-1
V gene: TRBV7-9
clone size: NA
CDR3 DNA: TGTGCCAGCAGCTTAACCGCCGGGGGGGCCAGAAATGAGCAGTTCTTC
CDR3 protein: CASSLTAGGARNEQFF

D gene: TRBD2
J gene: TRBJ2-1
V gene: TRBV10-3
clone size: NA
CDR3 DNA: TGTGCCATCACCAGCGGGGGGGCCAGGGAGCAGTTCTTC
CDR3 protein: CAITSGGAREQFF

D gene: NA
J gene: TRBJ2-1
V gene: TRBV5-1
clone size: NA
CDR3 DNA: TGCGCCAGCAGCTTTACAGGTCTACTCTACAATGAGCAGTTCTTC
CDR3 protein: CASSFTGLLYNEQFF

D gene: NA
J gene: TRBJ1-6
V gene: TRBV7-9
clone size: NA
CDR3 DNA: TGTGCCAGCAGCGCCAGGGATTCACCCCTCCACTTT
CDR3 protein: CASSARDSPLHF

D gene: TRBD2
J gene: TRBJ2-5
V gene: TRBV5-1
clone size: NA
CDR3 DNA: TGCGCCAGCAGCGTGGGGATGGGACTAGTTTCTCCCACTCCACAAGAGACCCAGTACTTC
CDR3 protein: CASSVGMGLVSPTPQETQYF

D gene: NA
J gene: TRBJ2-7
V gene: TRBV10-3
clone size: NA
CDR3 DNA: TGTGCCATCAGTGGACAGTACGAGCAGTACTTC
CDR3 protein: CAISGQYEQYF

D gene: TRBD2
J gene: TRBJ2-5
V gene: TRBV5-1
clone size: once
CDR3 DNA: TGCGCCAGCAGCTTGGGACTAGCGGGAGGCCACCAAGAGACCCAGTACTTC
CDR3 protein: CASSLGLAGGHQETQYF

D gene: TRBD1
J gene: TRBJ1-5
V gene: TRBV18
clone size: NA
CDR3 DNA: TGTGCCAGCTCACCCATGGGACAGGCCAATCAGCCCCAGCATTTT
CDR3 protein: CASSPMGQANQPQHF

D gene: TRBD1
J gene: TRBJ1-1
V gene: TRBV6-5
clone size: NA
CDR3 DNA: TGTGCCAGCAGTTACTTCGAGACAGGGGGCAGGACTGAAGCTTTCTTT
CDR3 protein: CASSYFETGGRTEAFF

D gene: NA
J gene: TRBJ1-2
V gene: TRBV9
clone size: NA
CDR3 DNA: TGTGCCAGCAGCGTAACTGGGCAGACGGAAGGCTACACCTTC
CDR3 protein: CASSVTGQTEGYTF

D gene: NA
J gene: TRBJ2-5
V gene: TRBV28
clone size: NA
CDR3 DNA: TGTGCCAGCAGGACCCGGACAGAAGAGACCCAGTACTTC
CDR3 protein: CASRTRTEETQYF

D gene: NA
J gene: TRBJ2-1
V gene: TRBV5-1
clone size: NA
CDR3 DNA: TGCGCCAGCAGCCCCGCGACGGACAGTCCTTACAATGAGCAGTTCTTC
CDR3 protein: CASSPATDSPYNEQFF

D gene: NA
J gene: TRBJ2-5
V gene: TRBV9
clone size: NA
CDR3 DNA: TGTGCCAGCAGCGCCTCCAACACGTACCAAGAGACCCAGTACTTC
CDR3 protein: CASSASNTYQETQYF

D gene: NA
J gene: TRBJ2-7
V gene: TRBV23-1
clone size: once
CDR3 DNA: TGCGCCAGCAGTCATTTATTTTCCCCCCGCGACAGGTCCTACGAGCAGTACTTC
CDR3 protein: CASSHLFSPRDRSYEQYF

D gene: TRBD2
J gene: TRBJ2-5
V gene: TRBV5-4
clone size: NA
CDR3 DNA: TGTGCCAGCAGCGGAACTAGCGGGAGAGGTGAGACCCAGTACTTC
CDR3 protein: CASSGTSGRGETQYF

D gene: TRBD2
J gene: TRBJ2-5
V gene: TRBV7-9
clone size: NA
CDR3 DNA: TGTGCCAGCAGCTTTAGCGGGCGCCTCGAGACCCAGTACTTC
CDR3 protein: CASSFSGRLETQYF

D gene: TRBD1
J gene: TRBJ1-1
V gene: TRBV11-1
clone size: NA
CDR3 DNA: TGTGCCAGCAGCGTAAACAGGGGGGACACTGAAGCTTTCTTT
CDR3 protein: CASSVNRGDTEAFF

D gene: TRBD2
J gene: TRBJ2-5
V gene: TRBV9
clone size: NA
CDR3 DNA: TGTGCCAGCAGCCCTCACGGGGGGGCCGCTGTAGAGACCCAGTACTTC
CDR3 protein: CASSPHGGAAVETQYF

D gene: TRBD1
J gene: TRBJ1-2
V gene: TRBV9
clone size: few
CDR3 DNA: TGTGCCAGCAGCGTCCAGGGGGCGGACTCCCTATATGGCTACACCTTC
CDR3 protein: CASSVQGADSLYGYTF

D gene: NA
J gene: TRBJ2-4
V gene: TRBV6-1
clone size: few
CDR3 DNA: TGTGCCAGCAGTGAAGCGGTGACTCCGGTTAGGCAAAACATTCAGTACTTC
CDR3 protein: CASSEAVTPVRQNIQYF

D gene: TRBD1
J gene: TRBJ1-5
V gene: TRBV28
clone size: once
CDR3 DNA: TGTGCCAGCGGGGACAGGGGTAGCAATCAGCCCCAGCATTTT
CDR3 protein: CASGDRGSNQPQHF

D gene: NA
J gene: TRBJ2-5
V gene: TRBV7-9
clone size: NA
CDR3 DNA: TGTGCCAGCAGCTTACCGTCGGGACTGGGGCAAGAGACCCAGTACTTC
CDR3 protein: CASSLPSGLGQETQYF

D gene: NA
J gene: TRBJ2-3
V gene: TRBV10-1
clone size: NA
CDR3 DNA: TGCGCCAGCAGAGTCCAGCCCCACGGGAACACAGATACGCAGTATTTT
CDR3 protein: CASRVQPHGNTDTQYF

D gene: NA
J gene: TRBJ1-5
V gene: TRBV28
clone size: NA
CDR3 DNA: TGTGCCAGCAGGTACCGGAGAAGGAGCAATCAGCCCCAGCATTTT
CDR3 protein: CASRYRRRSNQPQHF

D gene: NA
J gene: TRBJ1-1
V gene: TRBV5-6
clone size: NA
CDR3 DNA: TGTGCCAGCAGCCCTGGAAAGAGAGGGCTATCCACTGAAGCTTTCTTT
CDR3 protein: CASSPGKRGLSTEAFF

D gene: TRBD1
J gene: TRBJ2-7
V gene: TRBV7-8
clone size: NA
CDR3 DNA: TGTGCCAGCAGCTACCGGGACAGGGTATCCTACGAGCAGTACTTC
CDR3 protein: CASSYRDRVSYEQYF

D gene: NA
J gene: TRBJ2-2
V gene: TRBV9
clone size: NA
CDR3 DNA: TGTGCCAGCAGCGTATCGGTCGGGGAGCTGTTTTTT
CDR3 protein: CASSVSVGELFF

D gene: TRBD1
J gene: TRBJ2-1
V gene: TRBV6-6
clone size: NA
CDR3 DNA: TGTGCCAGCAGTCCAAAACAGGGGCGAGAGCAGTTCTTC
CDR3 protein: CASSPKQGREQFF

D gene: NA
J gene: TRBJ2-5
V gene: TRBV29-1
clone size: once
CDR3 DNA: TGCAGCGTGGGCCAAAGTGATCAAGAGACCCAGTACTTC
CDR3 protein: CSVGQSDQETQYF

D gene: NA
J gene: TRBJ1-1
V gene: TRBV19
clone size: NA
CDR3 DNA: TGTGCCAGTAGTATAACCGGGGTAAACACTGAAGCTTTCTTT
CDR3 protein: CASSITGVNTEAFF

D gene: NA
J gene: TRBJ2-7
V gene: TRBV6-5
clone size: NA
CDR3 DNA: TGTGCCAGCAGTTACTCTAGGCAGGGTAACTACGAGCAGTACTTC
CDR3 protein: CASSYSRQGNYEQYF

D gene: NA
J gene: TRBJ1-1
V gene: TRBV2
clone size: NA
CDR3 DNA: TGTGCCAACCGGAGGGGGGGCACTGAAGCTTTCTTT
CDR3 protein: CANRRGGTEAFF

D gene: TRBD1
J gene: TRBJ1-6
V gene: TRBV11-2
clone size: NA
CDR3 DNA: TGTGCCAGCAGCTTCCAGGCGAGGACAGGGGGTCGCTCACCCCTCCACTTT
CDR3 protein: CASSFQARTGGRSPLHF

D gene: NA
J gene: TRBJ1-3
V gene: TRBV5-1
clone size: NA
CDR3 DNA: TGCGCCAGCAGCCCTAATCTCGACTCTGGAAACGCCATATATTTT
CDR3 protein: CASSPNLDSGNAIYF

D gene: TRBD2
J gene: TRBJ2-5
V gene: TRBV5-5
clone size: NA
CDR3 DNA: TGTGCCAGCAGCGGGGGCGGACTAGCGGGAGGGCCAGGAGAGACCCAGTACTTC
CDR3 protein: CASSGGGLAGGPGETQYF

D gene: NA
J gene: TRBJ2-5
V gene: TRBV27
clone size: NA
CDR3 DNA: TGTGCCAGCAGTTTAGCGACGAGGCGGGAGACCCAGTACTTC
CDR3 protein: CASSLATRRETQYF

D gene: NA
J gene: TRBJ2-7
V gene: TRBV6-6
clone size: NA
CDR3 DNA: TGTGCCAGCAGTCCGACTAGAAACTACGAGCAGTACTTC
CDR3 protein: CASSPTRNYEQYF

D gene: NA
J gene: TRBJ2-1
V gene: TRBV18
clone size: once
CDR3 DNA: TGTGCCAGCTCACCTCCGACTAGCTACAATGAGCAGTTCTTC
CDR3 protein: CASSPPTSYNEQFF

D gene: NA
J gene: TRBJ1-1
V gene: TRBV10-1
clone size: NA
CDR3 DNA: TGCGCCAGCAGGCCGGAGGGATCGAGCACTGAAGCTTTCTTT
CDR3 protein: CASRPEGSSTEAFF

D gene: NA
J gene: TRBJ1-1
V gene: TRBV5-1
clone size: NA
CDR3 DNA: TGCGCCAGCAGCTTGGCCGTGGGGCCGAACACTGAAGCTTTCTTT
CDR3 protein: CASSLAVGPNTEAFF

D gene: TRBD2
J gene: TRBJ2-3
V gene: TRBV28
clone size: NA
CDR3 DNA: TGTGCCAGCAGTGGACTAGCGGGAGGGATTGGTACGCAGTATTTT
CDR3 protein: CASSGLAGGIGTQYF

D gene: NA
J gene: TRBJ2-2
V gene: TRBV7-2
clone size: NA
CDR3 DNA: TGTGCCAGCAGCATCTTGACGGCGGTGAACACCGGGGAGCTGTTTTTT
CDR3 protein: CASSILTAVNTGELFF

D gene: TRBD1
J gene: TRBJ1-1
V gene: TRBV9
clone size: NA
CDR3 DNA: TGTGCCAGCAGCGTAGATTTCAGGGGGCGAGTGAACACTGAAGCTTTCTTT
CDR3 protein: CASSVDFRGRVNTEAFF